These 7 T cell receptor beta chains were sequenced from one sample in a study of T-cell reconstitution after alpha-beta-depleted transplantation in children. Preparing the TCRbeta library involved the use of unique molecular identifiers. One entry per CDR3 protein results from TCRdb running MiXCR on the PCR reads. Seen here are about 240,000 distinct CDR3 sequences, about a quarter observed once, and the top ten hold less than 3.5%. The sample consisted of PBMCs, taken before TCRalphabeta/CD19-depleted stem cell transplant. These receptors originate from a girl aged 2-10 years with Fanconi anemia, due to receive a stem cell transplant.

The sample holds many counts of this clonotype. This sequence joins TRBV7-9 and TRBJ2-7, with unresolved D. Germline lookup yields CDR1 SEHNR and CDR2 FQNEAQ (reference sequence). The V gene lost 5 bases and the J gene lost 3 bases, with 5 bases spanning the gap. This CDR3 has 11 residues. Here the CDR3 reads CASSDCYEQYF. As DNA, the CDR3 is TGTGCCAGCAGCGACTGCTACGAGCAGTACTTC.

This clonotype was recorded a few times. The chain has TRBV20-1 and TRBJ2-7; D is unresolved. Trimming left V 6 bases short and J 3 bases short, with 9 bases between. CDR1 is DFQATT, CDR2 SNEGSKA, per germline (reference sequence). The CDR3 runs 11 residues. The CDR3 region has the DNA TGCAGTGCGGGCCGTGACTACGAGCAGTACTTC. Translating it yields CSAGRDYEQYF.

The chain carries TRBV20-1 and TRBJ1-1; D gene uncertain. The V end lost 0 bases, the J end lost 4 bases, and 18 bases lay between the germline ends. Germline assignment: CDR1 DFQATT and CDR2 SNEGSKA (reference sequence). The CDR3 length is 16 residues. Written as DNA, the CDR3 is TGCAGTGCTAGAGATAAGTTTTCGCGTACGGGCACTGAAGCTTTCTTT. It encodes CSARDKFSRTGTEAFF.

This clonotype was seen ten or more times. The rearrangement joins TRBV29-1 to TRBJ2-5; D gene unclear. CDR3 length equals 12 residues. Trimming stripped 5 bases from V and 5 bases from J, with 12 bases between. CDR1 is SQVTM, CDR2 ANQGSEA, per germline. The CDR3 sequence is CSVRRVGETQYF. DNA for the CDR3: TGCAGCGTTAGGAGAGTTGGGGAGACCCAGTACTTC.

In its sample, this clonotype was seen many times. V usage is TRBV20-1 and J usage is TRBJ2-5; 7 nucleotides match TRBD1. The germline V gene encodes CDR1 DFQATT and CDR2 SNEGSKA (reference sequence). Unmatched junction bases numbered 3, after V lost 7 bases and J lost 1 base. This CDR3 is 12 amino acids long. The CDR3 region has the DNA TGCAGTGTGGCAGGGGGCCAAGAGACCCAGTACTTC. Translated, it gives CSVAGGQETQYF.

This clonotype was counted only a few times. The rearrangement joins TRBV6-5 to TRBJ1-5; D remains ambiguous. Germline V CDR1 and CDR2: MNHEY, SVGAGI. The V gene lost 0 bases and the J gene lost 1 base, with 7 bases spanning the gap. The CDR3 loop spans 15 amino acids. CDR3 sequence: CASSYSGRSNQPQHF. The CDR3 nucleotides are TGTGCCAGCAGTTACTCGGGCAGGAGCAATCAGCCCCAGCATTTT.

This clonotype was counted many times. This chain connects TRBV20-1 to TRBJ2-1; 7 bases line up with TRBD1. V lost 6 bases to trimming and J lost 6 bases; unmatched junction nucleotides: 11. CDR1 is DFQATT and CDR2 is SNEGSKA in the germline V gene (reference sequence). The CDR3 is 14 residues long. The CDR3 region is CSANHPGQSNEQFF. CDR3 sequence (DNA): TGCAGTGCCAACCACCCGGGACAGAGCAATGAGCAGTTCTTC.